The table lists the clone carrying this T cell receptor beta chain with many counts. A junction boundary mismatches the germline segment, possibly from a read error. The data derive from a study of regulatory T cells in long-lasting Graves disease. Time point meaning: newly diagnosed GD, antithyroid drugs for less than 3 months. The TCR library was prepared using RNA isolated from PBMCs. Per germline, CDR1 MDHEN and CDR2 SYDVKM. This CDR3 is 18 amino acids long. HTBI primers from iRepertoire and Arm-PCR of CDR3 regions yielded the TCR beta libraries. Each CDR3 protein is one row after TCRdb ran MiXCR on the multiplex PCR reads. This table has 360,000 or so distinct CDR3 sequences, roughly 12% appearing once. The same sample was also studied in work on T cells in Graves' hyperthyroidism and ophthalmopathy.

The sequence was obtained from a woman aged 18-29 years with Graves disease. The V call is TRBV28, the J call TRBJ1-1, with 7 nucleotides matching TRBD1. The source was peripheral blood mononuclear cells (PBMCs), collected at new diagnosis, from a patient treated with antithyroid drugs. The CDR3 DNA sequence: TGTGCCAGCAGTCTATGGACGGACAGGAAGATAAAGGGCACTGAAGCTTTCTTT. Protein: CASSLWTDRKIKGTEAFF.